This T cell receptor beta chain was observed in a study of CD8+ T cells in alopecia areata. General observations from the study: Shared TCR sequences were less clear between patients than in mice, possibly partly from HLA diversity. Clonality exceeded that of normal scalp in lesional scalp, most notably in alopecia totalis/universalis. In scalp samples, resident alphabeta T cells of normal skin are also sequenced.

Researchers picked out CD4+ and CD8+ T cells from PBMCs by sorting. Extraction of RNA preceded its reverse transcription into cDNA, which served as the sequencing template. Sequencing used immunoSEQ multiplex PCR; TCRdb keeps in-frame clones, though not all of them. The data contain approximately 63,000 clones, about three fifths of them singletons. Points on this clone: Its target is not known.

V lost 4 bases and J lost 4; bases outside the gene matches: 7. The CDR3 sequence is 14 residues long. Per germline, CDR1 SEHNR and CDR2 FQNEAQ (reference sequence). The V gene is TRBV7-9, the J gene TRBJ2-7; 7 bases line up with TRBD2. The receptor comes from a human donor with alopecia areata. Sequencing was performed on CD8+ T cells sorted from blood, taken at week 0. The CDR3: CASSSAGTTYEQYF. As DNA, the CDR3 is TGTGCCAGCAGCTCCGCCGGGACTACTTACGAGCAGTACTTC.